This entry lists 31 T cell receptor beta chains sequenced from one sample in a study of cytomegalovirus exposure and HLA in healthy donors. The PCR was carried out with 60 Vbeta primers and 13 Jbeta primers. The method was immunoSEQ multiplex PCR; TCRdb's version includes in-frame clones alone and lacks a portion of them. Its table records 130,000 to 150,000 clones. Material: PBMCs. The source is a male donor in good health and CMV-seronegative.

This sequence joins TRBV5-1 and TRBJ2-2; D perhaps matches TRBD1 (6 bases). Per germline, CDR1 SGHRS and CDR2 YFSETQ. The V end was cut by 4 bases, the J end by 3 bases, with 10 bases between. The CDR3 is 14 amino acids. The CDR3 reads CASSLGHDTGELFF. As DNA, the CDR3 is TGCGCCAGCAGCCTGGGACACGACACCGGGGAGCTGTTTTTT.

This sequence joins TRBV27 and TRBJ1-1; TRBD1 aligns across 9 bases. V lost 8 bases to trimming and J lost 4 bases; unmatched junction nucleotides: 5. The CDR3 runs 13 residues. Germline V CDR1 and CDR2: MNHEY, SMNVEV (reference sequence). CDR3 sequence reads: CASFPTGGTEAFF. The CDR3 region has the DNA TGTGCCAGCTTCCCGACAGGGGGCACTGAAGCTTTCTTT.

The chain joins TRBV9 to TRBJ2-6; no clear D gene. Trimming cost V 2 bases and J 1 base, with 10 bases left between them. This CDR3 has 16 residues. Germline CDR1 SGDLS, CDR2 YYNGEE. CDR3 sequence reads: CASSVGRFSGANVLTF. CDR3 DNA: TGTGCCAGCAGCGTGGGCAGATTTTCTGGGGCCAACGTCCTGACTTTC.

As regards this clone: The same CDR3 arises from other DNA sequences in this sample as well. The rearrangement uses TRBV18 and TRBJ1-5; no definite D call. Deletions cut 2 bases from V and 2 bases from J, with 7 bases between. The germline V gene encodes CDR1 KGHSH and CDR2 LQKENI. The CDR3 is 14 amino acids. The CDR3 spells CASSPGQGNQPQHF. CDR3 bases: TGTGCCAGCTCACCAGGCCAGGGCAATCAGCCCCAGCATTTT.

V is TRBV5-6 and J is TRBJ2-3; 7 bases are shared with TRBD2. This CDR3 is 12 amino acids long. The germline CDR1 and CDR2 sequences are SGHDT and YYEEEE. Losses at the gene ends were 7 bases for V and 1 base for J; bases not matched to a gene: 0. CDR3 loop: CASGLGTDTQYF. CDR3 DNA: TGTGCCAGCGGACTAGGCACAGATACGCAGTATTTT.

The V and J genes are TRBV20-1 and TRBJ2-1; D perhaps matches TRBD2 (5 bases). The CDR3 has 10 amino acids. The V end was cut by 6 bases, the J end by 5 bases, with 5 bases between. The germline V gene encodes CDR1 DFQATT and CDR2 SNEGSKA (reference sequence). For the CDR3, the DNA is TGCAGTGCGGGAGACAATGAGCAGTTCTTC. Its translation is CSAGDNEQFF.

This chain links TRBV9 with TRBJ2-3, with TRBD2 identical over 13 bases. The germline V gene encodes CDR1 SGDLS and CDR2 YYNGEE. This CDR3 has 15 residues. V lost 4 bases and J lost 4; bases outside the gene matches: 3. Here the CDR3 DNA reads TGTGCCAGCAGCACTAGCGGGGGGGCCTCAGATACGCAGTATTTT. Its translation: CASSTSGGASDTQYF.

The CDR3 protein is CATPPAAESYEQYF. In DNA, the CDR3 is TGTGCCACTCCCCCGGCCGCGGAATCCTACGAGCAGTACTTC. V and J are TRBV27 and TRBJ2-7; unclear D gene. The CDR3 covers 14 residues. Trimming left V 10 bases short and J 1 base short, with 17 bases between. CDR1 and CDR2 (germline): MNHEY, SMNVEV (reference sequence).

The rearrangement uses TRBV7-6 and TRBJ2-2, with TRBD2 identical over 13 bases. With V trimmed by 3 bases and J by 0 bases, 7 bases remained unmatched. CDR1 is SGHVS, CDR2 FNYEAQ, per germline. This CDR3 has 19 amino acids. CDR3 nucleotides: TGTGCCAGCAGCTTGACTAGCGGGAGGAACCCTACGAACACCGGGGAGCTGTTTTTT. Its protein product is CASSLTSGRNPTNTGELFF. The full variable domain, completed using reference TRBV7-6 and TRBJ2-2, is GAGVSQSPRYKVTKRGQDVALRCDPISGHVSLYWYRQALGQGPEFLTYFNYEAQQDKSGLPNDRFSAERPEGSISTLTIQRTEQRDSAMYRCASSLTSGRNPTNTGELFFGEGSRLTVL.

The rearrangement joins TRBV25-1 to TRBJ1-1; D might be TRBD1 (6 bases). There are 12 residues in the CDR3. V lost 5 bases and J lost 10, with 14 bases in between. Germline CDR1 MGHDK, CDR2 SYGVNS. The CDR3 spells CASSHLQGRAFF. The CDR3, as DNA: TGTGCCAGCAGTCACCTACAGGGCAGAGCTTTCTTT.

DNA of the CDR3: TGTGCCAGCTCATCGGGGACAGGGGTTAGGGACATTCAGTACTTC. Its protein product is CASSSGTGVRDIQYF. The chain employs TRBV18 and TRBJ2-4; TRBD1 matches 10 bases. The CDR3 length is 15 residues. V trimming: 5 bases; J trimming: 8 bases; junction bases outside the gene matches: 9. From germline, CDR1 is KGHSH and CDR2 LQKENI.

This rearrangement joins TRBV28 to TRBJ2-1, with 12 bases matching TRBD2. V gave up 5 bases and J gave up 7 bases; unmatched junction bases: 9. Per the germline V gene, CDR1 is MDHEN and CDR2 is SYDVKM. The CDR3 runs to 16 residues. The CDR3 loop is CASSHNPSGGDNEQFF. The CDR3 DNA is TGTGCCAGCAGTCATAACCCTAGCGGGGGGGATAATGAGCAGTTCTTC.

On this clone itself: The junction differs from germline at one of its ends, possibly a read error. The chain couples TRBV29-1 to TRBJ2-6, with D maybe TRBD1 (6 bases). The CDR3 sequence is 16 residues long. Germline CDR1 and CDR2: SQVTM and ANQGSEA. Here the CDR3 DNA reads TGCAGCGTTATACAGGGCCTCCACTCTGGGGCCGACGTCCTGACTTTC. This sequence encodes CSVIQGLHSGADVLTF.

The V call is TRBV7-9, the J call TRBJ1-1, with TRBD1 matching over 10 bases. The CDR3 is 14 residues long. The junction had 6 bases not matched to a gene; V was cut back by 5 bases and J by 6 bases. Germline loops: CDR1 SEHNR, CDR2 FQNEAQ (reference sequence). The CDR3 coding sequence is TGTGCCAGCAGCCATCCGACAGGGGGCCCTGAAGCTTTCTTT. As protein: CASSHPTGGPEAFF.

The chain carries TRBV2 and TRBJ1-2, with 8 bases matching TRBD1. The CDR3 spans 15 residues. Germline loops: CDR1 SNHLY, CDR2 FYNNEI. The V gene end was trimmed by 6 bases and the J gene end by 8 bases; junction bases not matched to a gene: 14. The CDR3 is CASRGTGVALEGYTF. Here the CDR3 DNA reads TGTGCCAGCAGGGGGACAGGTGTCGCTCTGGAGGGCTACACCTTC.

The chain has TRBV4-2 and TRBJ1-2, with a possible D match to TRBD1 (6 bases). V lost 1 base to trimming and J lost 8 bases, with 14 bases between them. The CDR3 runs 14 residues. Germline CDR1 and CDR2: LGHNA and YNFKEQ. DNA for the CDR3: TGTGCCAGCAGCCAAGGGCAACAGGGACCCGGCTACACCTTC. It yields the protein CASSQGQQGPGYTF.

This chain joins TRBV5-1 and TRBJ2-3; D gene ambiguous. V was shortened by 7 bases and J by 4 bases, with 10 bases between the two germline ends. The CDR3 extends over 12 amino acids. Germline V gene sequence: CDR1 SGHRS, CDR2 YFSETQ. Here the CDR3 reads CASALPADTQYF. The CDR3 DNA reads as TGCGCCAGCGCCCTACCGGCAGATACGCAGTATTTT. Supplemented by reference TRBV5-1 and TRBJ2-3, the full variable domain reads KAGVTQTPRYLIKTRGQQVTLSCSPISGHRSVSWYQQTPGQGLQFLFEYFSETQRNKGNFPGRFSGRQFSNSRSEMNVSTLELGDSALYLCASALPADTQYFGPGTRLTVL.

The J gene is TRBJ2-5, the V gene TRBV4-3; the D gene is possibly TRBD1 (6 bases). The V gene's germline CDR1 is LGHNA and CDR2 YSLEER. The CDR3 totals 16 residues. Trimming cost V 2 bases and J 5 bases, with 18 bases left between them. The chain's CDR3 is CASSQQYQGPLETQYF. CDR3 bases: TGCGCCAGCAGCCAACAGTATCAGGGGCCTCTGGAGACCCAGTACTTC.

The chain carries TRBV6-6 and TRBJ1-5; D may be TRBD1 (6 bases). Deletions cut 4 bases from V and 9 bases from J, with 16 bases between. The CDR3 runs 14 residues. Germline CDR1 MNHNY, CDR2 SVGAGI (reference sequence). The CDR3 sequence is CASSLLMGAGPQHF. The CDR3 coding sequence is TGTGCCAGCAGTTTGCTCATGGGGGCAGGGCCCCAGCATTTT.

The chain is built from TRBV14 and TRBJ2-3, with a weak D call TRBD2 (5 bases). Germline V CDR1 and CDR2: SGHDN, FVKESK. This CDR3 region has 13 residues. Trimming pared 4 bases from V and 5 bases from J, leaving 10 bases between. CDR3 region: CASSPRGGDTQYF. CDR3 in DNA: TGTGCCAGCAGCCCCCGTGGAGGAGATACGCAGTATTTT.

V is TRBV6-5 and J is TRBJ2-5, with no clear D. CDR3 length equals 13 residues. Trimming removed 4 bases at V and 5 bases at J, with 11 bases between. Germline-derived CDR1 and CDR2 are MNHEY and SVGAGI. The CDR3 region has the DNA TGTGCCAGCAGTTTGCCCAACGGGGAGACCCAGTACTTC. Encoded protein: CASSLPNGETQYF.

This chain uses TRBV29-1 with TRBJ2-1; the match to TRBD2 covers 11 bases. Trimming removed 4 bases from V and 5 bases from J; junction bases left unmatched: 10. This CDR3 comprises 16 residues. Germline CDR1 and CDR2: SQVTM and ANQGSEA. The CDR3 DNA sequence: TGCAGCGTTGGCGGGGTTACTAGCGGGGGAAACAATGAGCAGTTCTTC. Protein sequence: CSVGGVTSGGNNEQFF.

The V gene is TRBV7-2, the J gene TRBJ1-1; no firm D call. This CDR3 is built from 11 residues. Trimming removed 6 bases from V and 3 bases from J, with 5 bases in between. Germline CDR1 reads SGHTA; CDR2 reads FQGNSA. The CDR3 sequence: CASSSDTEAFF. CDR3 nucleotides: TGTGCCAGCAGTTCGGACACTGAAGCTTTCTTT.

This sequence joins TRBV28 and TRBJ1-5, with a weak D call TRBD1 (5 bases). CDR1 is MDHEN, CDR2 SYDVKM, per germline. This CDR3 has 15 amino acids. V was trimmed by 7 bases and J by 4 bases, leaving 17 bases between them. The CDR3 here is CASKRADNLNQPQHF. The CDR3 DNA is TGTGCCAGCAAAAGGGCGGACAATTTGAATCAGCCCCAGCATTTT.

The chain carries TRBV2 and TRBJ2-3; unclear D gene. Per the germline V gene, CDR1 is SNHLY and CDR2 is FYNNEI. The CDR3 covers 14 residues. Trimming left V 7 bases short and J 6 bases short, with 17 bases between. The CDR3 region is CASIVQLRLDTQYF. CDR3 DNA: TGTGCCAGCATTGTTCAGCTGAGGCTGGATACGCAGTATTTT.

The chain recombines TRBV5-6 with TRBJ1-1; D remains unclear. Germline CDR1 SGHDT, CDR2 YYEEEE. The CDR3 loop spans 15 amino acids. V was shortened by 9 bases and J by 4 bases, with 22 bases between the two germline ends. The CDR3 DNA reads TGTGCCACCCACCAGCAGCTTGGATGGGCCACTGAAGCTTTCTTT. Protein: CATHQQLGWATEAFF.

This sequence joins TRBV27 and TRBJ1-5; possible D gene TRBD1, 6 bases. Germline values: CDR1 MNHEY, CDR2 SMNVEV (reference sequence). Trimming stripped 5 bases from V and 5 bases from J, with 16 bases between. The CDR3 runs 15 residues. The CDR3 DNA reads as TGTGCCAGCAGTGCAACGACAGGATGGGATCAGCCCCAGCATTTT. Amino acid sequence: CASSATTGWDQPQHF.

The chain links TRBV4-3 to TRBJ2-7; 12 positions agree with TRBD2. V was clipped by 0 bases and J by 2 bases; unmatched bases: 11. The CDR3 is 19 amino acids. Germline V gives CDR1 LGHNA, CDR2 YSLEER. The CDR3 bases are TGCGCCAGCAGCCAAGAGGCTAGCGGGGGGGCCTCGGCCCCCTACGAGCAGTACTTC. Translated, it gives CASSQEASGGASAPYEQYF.

The CDR3: CASSYSSRANTEAFF. The CDR3 bases are TGTGCCAGCAGTTACTCATCCAGGGCGAACACTGAAGCTTTCTTT. The rearrangement joins TRBV6-5 to TRBJ1-1; D possibly corresponds to TRBD1 (5 bases). The CDR3 has 15 residues. CDR1 and CDR2 (germline): MNHEY, SVGAGI. V lost 0 bases and J lost 1, with 9 bases in between.

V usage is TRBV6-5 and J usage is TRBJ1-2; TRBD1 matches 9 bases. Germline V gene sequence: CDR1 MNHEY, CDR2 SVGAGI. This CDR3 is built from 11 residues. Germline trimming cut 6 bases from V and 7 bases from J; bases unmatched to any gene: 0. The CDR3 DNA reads TGTGCCAGCAGACAGGGGGCTGGCTACACCTTC. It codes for CASRQGAGYTF.

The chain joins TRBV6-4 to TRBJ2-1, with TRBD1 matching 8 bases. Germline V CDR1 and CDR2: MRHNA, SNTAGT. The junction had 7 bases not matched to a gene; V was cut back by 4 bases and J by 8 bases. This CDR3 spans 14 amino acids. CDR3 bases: TGTGCCAGCAGTGCCAACCCGGACAGGGATGAGCAGTTCTTC. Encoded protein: CASSANPDRDEQFF.